This TCR beta chain was sequenced during a study of shared clonotypes between healthy human individuals. Study observations and caveats: Naive subsets generally exceeded memory subsets in estimated richness. An effect of sequencing depth on clonotype sharing among donors was expected.

For this clone: The antigen is undetermined.

The CDR3 is 14 residues long. V dropped 5 bases and J dropped 4 bases, with 13 bases sitting between them. Germline loops: CDR1 PRHDT, CDR2 FYEKMQ (reference sequence). This was a deep-level run. Sequenced by immunoSEQ multiplex PCR; TCRdb stores in-frame clones only, minus some. The repertoire holds approximately 2.5 million clones, with about 92% as singletons. This TCR was recovered from a man between 18 and 35 years old in good health. The sample comprised naive CD4+ T cells sorted from blood. Subset here: CD45RA+ positively selected. The J gene is TRBJ2-3, the V gene TRBV13; D uncertain. The CDR3 nucleotides read TGTGCCAGCAGCCGCCCCCCTACCCCAGATACGCAGTATTTT. It specifies CASSRPPTPDTQYF. Together with reference TRBV13 and TRBJ2-3, the CDR3 gives the full variable domain: AAGVIQSPRHLIKEKRETATLKCYPIPRHDTVYWYQQGPGQDPQFLISFYEKMQSDKGSIPDRFSAQQFSDYHSELNMSSLELGDSALYFCASSRPPTPDTQYFGPGTRLTVL.